Presented here are 12 T cell receptor beta chains from one specimen sequenced in a study of blood T cell repertoires in COVID-19 (dated by TCRdb to 2019 to 2021). Receptor libraries were prepared by the immunoSEQ multiplex PCR assay. The clones in this table, taken by TCRdb from immuneACCESS, are in-frame only. Not every clone is retained; where verified, under half of the shortfall comes from an unresolved V gene, and the cause of the rest is unknown. Present in this sample are about 22,000 clones, 60% to 85% of which were seen just once. Around 13% of the sample is in the top ten clones. Sequenced input: peripheral blood. Receptors were obtained from a man between 60 and 75 years old with active COVID-19.

This rearrangement joins TRBV18 to TRBJ1-4; TRBD1 aligns across 9 bases. V shed 2 bases and J 7 bases; nucleotides not matched to a gene: 5. The CDR3 contains 15 residues. Germline-derived CDR1 and CDR2 are KGHSH and LQKENI. The CDR3 protein is CASSPGTGGSEKLFF. The DNA of the CDR3 is TGTGCCAGCTCACCAGGTACAGGGGGCAGTGAAAAACTGTTTTTT.

J is TRBJ2-3 and V is TRBV18, with D possibly being TRBD2 (6 bases). V lost 3 bases to trimming and J lost 4 bases, with 17 bases between them. CDR3 length equals 16 residues. Germline V gives CDR1 KGHSH, CDR2 LQKENI. The CDR3 sequence: CASSPGGRAGPDTQYF. CDR3 bases: TGTGCCAGCTCACCGGGGGGAAGGGCCGGGCCAGATACGCAGTATTTT. Combining the CDR3 with reference TRBV18 and TRBJ2-3 gives the whole variable domain NAGVMQNPRHLVRRRGQEARLRCSPMKGHSHVYWYRQLPEEGLKFMVYLQKENIIDESGMPKERFSAEFPKEGPSILRIQQVVRGDSAAYFCASSPGGRAGPDTQYFGPGTRLTVL.

V usage is TRBV9 and J usage is TRBJ1-6; D is perhaps TRBD1 (6 bases). Germline CDR1 SGDLS, CDR2 YYNGEE. Trimming stripped 6 bases from V and 5 bases from J, with 12 bases between. The CDR3 contains 14 residues. CDR3 nucleotide sequence: TGTGCCAGCAACTTGGACAGTCATAATTCACCCCTCCACTTT. Protein product: CASNLDSHNSPLHF.

The chain combines TRBV30 with TRBJ2-3; 9 bases fit TRBD1. Germline trimming cut 3 bases from V and 4 bases from J; bases unmatched to any gene: 5. Germline assignment: CDR1 GTSNPN and CDR2 SVGIG (reference sequence). The CDR3 is 14 amino acids. CDR3 sequence reads: CAWRGQGGADTQYF. CDR3 sequence (DNA): TGTGCCTGGAGGGGACAGGGCGGAGCAGATACGCAGTATTTT.

V and J are TRBV10-3 and TRBJ2-1; 12 bases fit TRBD2. Losses at the gene ends were 6 bases for V and 7 bases for J; bases not matched to a gene: 10. The CDR3 length is 16 residues. Germline V gene data show CDR1 as ENHRY and CDR2 as SYGVKD. CDR3 sequence: CAIRSLAGGPKNEQFF. Here the CDR3 DNA reads TGTGCCATCAGAAGTCTAGCGGGAGGGCCTAAAAATGAGCAGTTCTTC.

The chain carries TRBV11-3 and TRBJ2-5, with a possible D match to TRBD1 (6 bases). V dropped 2 bases and J dropped 4 bases, with 17 bases sitting between them. CDR3 size: 16 residues. CDR1 SGHNT and CDR2 YENEEA come from the germline V gene. For the CDR3, the DNA is TGTGCCAGCAGCTTAAGAGGGGGTGGCACAGGAGAGACCCAGTACTTC. This codes for CASSLRGGGTGETQYF. The full variable domain, its missing parts supplied by reference TRBV11-3 and TRBJ2-5, is EAGVVQSPRYKIIEKKQPVAFWCNPISGHNTLYWYLQNLGQGPELLIRYENEEAVDDSQLPKDRFSAERLKGVDSTLKIQPAELGDSAVYLCASSLRGGGTGETQYFGPGTRLLVL.

This chain uses TRBV5-1 with TRBJ2-7; 7 positions match TRBD1. This CDR3 comprises 14 residues. Unmatched junction bases numbered 6, after V lost 3 bases and J lost 3 bases. Germline CDR1 is SGHRS and CDR2 is YFSETQ. The CDR3 protein is CASSSLGQHYEQYF. Written as DNA, the CDR3 is TGCGCCAGCAGCTCCCTGGGACAGCACTACGAGCAGTACTTC.

This rearrangement joins TRBV12-3 or TRBV12-4 to TRBJ2-7; D possibly corresponds to TRBD1 (7 bases). The CDR3 runs 13 residues. Trimming pared 5 bases from V and 6 bases from J, leaving 14 bases between. The CDR3 spells CASSLQGGSEQYF. The CDR3 DNA reads as TGTGCCAGCAGTCTCCAGGGGGGCTCCGAGCAGTACTTC.

The rearrangement uses TRBV6-1 and TRBJ2-1; the match to TRBD2 covers 13 bases. This CDR3 contains 15 residues. J gave up 10 bases and V 1 base, and 4 bases lay outside the gene matches. The germline CDR1 and CDR2 sequences are MNHNS and SASEGT. In nucleotides, the CDR3 is TGTGCCAGCAGTGAAGTGGGACTAGCGGGATCGGAGCAGTTCTTC. Translating it yields CASSEVGLAGSEQFF.

By share of the sample, this clone is medium-sized. The rearrangement joins TRBV12-5 to TRBJ2-2; 9 bases fit TRBD1. This CDR3 has 15 amino acids. V was pared by 7 bases and J by 5 bases, with 8 bases of the junction left unmatched. From germline, CDR1 is LGHNT and CDR2 FRNRAP. CDR3 loop: CASDPPTGGTGELFF. The CDR3 DNA reads as TGTGCTAGTGATCCCCCGACAGGGGGAACCGGGGAGCTGTTTTTT.

The CDR3 coding sequence is TGTGCCAGCAGCCAAGACGGGGGGCTGGGGACAGATACGCAGTATTTT. This codes for CASSQDGGLGTDTQYF. This sequence joins TRBV3-1 (or the pseudogene TRBV3-2) and TRBJ2-3, with a possible D match to TRBD2 (7 bases). The germline V gene has CDR1 LGHDT and CDR2 YNNKEL (reference sequence). Trimming took off 0 bases at V and 3 bases at J, with 13 bases between the two ends. The CDR3 covers 16 residues.

V gene TRBV6-4 combines with J gene TRBJ2-3, with D possibly being TRBD1 (6 bases). Germline values: CDR1 MRHNA, CDR2 SNTAGT. CDR3 length: 15 amino acids. Trimming cost V 3 bases and J 2 bases, with 12 bases left between them. CDR3 DNA: TGTGCCAGCAGTGAAGGGCAGGGGCCCACAGATACGCAGTATTTT. Residues: CASSEGQGPTDTQYF.